These 8 T cell receptor beta chains came from one sample sequenced in a study of glioma-infiltrating T cells. Amplification of TCR alpha and beta CDR3 regions from RNA used iRepertoire nested multiplex PCR. TCRdb independently ran MiXCR on the multiplex PCR reads; one entry per CDR3 protein. The sample consists of about 400,000 distinct CDR3 sequences, roughly two fifths of them appearing once. Source material: glioma tissue, nonneoplastic brain tissue, or PBMCs (not recorded which). These receptors came from a human donor with low-grade glioma or glioblastoma, undergoing nonglioma brain surgery, or in good health (not recorded which).

As concerns this clonotype: Germline and junction disagree at one end, which may indicate a read error. The chain combines TRBV4-1 with TRBJ2-1, with 9 positions matching TRBD2. This CDR3 has 16 amino acids. The germline gives CDR1 MGHRA, CDR2 YSYEKL. The CDR3 reads CASSQDSGGSYNDQFF. CDR3 DNA sequence: TGCGCCAGCAGCCAAGACAGCGGGGGGTCCTACAATGATCAGTTCTTC.

Regarding this clonotype: A much larger clone differs from this one at a single base, so this may be a read error. The chain recombines TRBV6-1 with TRBJ2-7; a weak D match, TRBD2 (6 bases). The CDR3 covers 13 residues. The V gene lost 7 bases and the J gene lost 3 bases, with 13 bases spanning the gap. Per the germline V gene, CDR1 is MNHNS and CDR2 is SASEGT. CDR3 loop: CASTSGLYYEQYF. In nucleotides, the CDR3 is TGTGCCAGCACCTCGGGACTCTACTACGAGCAGTACTTC.

At least ten counts were recorded for this clonotype. The genes are TRBV6-2 or TRBV6-3 and TRBJ2-3; TRBD2 aligns across 13 bases. This CDR3 is 16 amino acids long. Germline loops: CDR1 MNHEY, CDR2 SVGEGT. Trimming at V came to 5 bases and at J to 5 bases, leaving 7 bases not matched to a gene. CDR3 coding DNA: TGTGCCAGCAGTCGTGGACTAGCGGGAGTACGAGATACGCAGTATTTT. It codes for CASSRGLAGVRDTQYF.

To note about this clonotype: This could be a read error, since a much larger clone is one nucleotide away. The chain employs TRBV27 and TRBJ2-3; the D is unclear. The end of the DNA is better explained by TRBJ1-5, so the J call may be wrong. The germline V gene has CDR1 MNHEY and CDR2 SMNVEV (reference sequence). This CDR3 comprises 13 residues. CDR3 nucleotide sequence: TGTGCCAGCAGTTTATCCGCCGGAGATACGCAGCATTTT. Translated: CASSLSAGDTQHF.

This clonotype was counted a few times. The V call is TRBV12-3 or TRBV12-4, the J call TRBJ2-1, with D perhaps assigned TRBD1 or TRBD2 (5 bases each). The ends were cut back, 7 bases at V and 9 bases at J, with 16 bases in the middle. The CDR3 has 13 amino acids. The DNA for the CDR3 is TGTGCCAGCATCCTCCACGGGACCGGTGAGCAGTTCTTC. Translating gives CASILHGTGEQFF.

Turning to this clonotype: A much larger clonotype is one base distant, so this may be a read error. The genes are TRBV28 and TRBJ1-2, with D unclear. The CDR3 runs to 13 residues. V lost 1 base and J 4 bases, leaving 7 bases between the germline ends. Germline V lookup: CDR1 MDHEN, CDR2 SYDVKM. The CDR3: CASSLSVPYGYTF. The CDR3 DNA sequence: TGTGCCAGCAGTTTATCGGTCCCCTATGGCTACACCTTC.

This clonotype was seen a handful of times. V and J are TRBV6-1 and TRBJ2-7, with D possibly matching TRBD2 (6 bases). The CDR3 is made up of 16 amino acids. CDR1 is MNHNS, CDR2 SASEGT, per germline. Trimming removed 5 bases at V and 4 bases at J, with 21 bases between. The CDR3 DNA follows: TGTGCCAGCAGTTCTACCCTCCGGGACTCGAGGTACGAGCAGTACTTC. It specifies CASSSTLRDSRYEQYF.

Comment on this clonotype: One end of the junction varies from germline; a read error may be responsible. The V call is TRBV4-1, the J call TRBJ2-7; the D is unclear. CDR3 length: 15 amino acids. Germline-derived CDR1 and CDR2 are MGHRA and YSYEKL. The CDR3 DNA is TGCGCCAGCAGCCACGGCAGAGCAGGATCTCAGAAGCAGTGCTTC. This gives the protein CASSHGRAGSQKQCF.